The text below deals with one T cell receptor beta chain. Its antigen remains unidentified. No base-level quality is on record; no much larger clone is a single base apart. TCRbeta CDR3 regions were amplified from genomic DNA by means of the immunoSEQ Assay, a bias-controlled multiplex PCR. The paper's data handling went like this. The number of nucleated cells in each sample was estimated by amplification of reference gene primers within the assay. To quantify the absolute abundance of each unique TCRbeta CDR3 rearrangement, sequence reads were collapsed and filtered. For each sample, productive Simpson clonality was calculated by taking the square root of Simpson's diversity index across productive rearrangements. TCRdb limited this immuneACCESS table to in-frame rearrangements with V and J called. A share of clones is missing; checked studies link under half to unresolved V genes, and the rest is unexplained. V, J and clone size reflect that table, while D and trimming were determined from the DNA. The sample includes approximately 60,000 clones, with 70% to 80% observed a single time. Over 15% of the sample is held by the ten biggest clonotypes.

From the cysteine up to the phenylalanine, the CDR3 has a length of 17 residues. The DNA shown is the 51-base CDR3, in frame from base 1. CDR1 and CDR2, per the germline V gene, are SGHRS and YFSETQ. After removal of 4 bases from V and 4 bases from J, the junction retains 11 bases not matched to a gene. The data were obtained in a study of blood T cell repertoires in COVID-19 (dated by TCRdb to 2019 to 2021). Regarding the research as a whole: Collaborator samples came from the United States, Italy and Spain and covered acute and convalescent phases of COVID-19. The material from the prospective study consisted of cDNA or gDNA derived from T cells, B-cell-depleted T cells, or PBMCs. Deeply sampled blood TCRbeta repertoires from subjects exposed to, actively infected with, or recovered from COVID-19 were included in the dataset. The repertoires were released in a freely available public database intended as a resource for research on the immune response to SARS-CoV-2. The samples were drawn from the first 160 participants of the ongoing ImmuneRACE study and from about 1,200 subjects provided by 6 global collaborators. Sample metadata almost always included a de-identified subject ID, COVID-19 status, age in years and sex. Where available, HLA class I and class II types were taken from metadata supplied by the sample provider and were not determined by assay-based typing.

Each collaborating institution followed its own protocols to collect whole blood in K2EDTA tubes. For TCRbeta analysis, collaborators shipped samples in one of three forms: frozen whole blood, isolated PBMCs, or DNA extracted from either of those sample types. Overall study results and their limits: The quantity of clinical and demographic metadata differed by source and by participant and was supplied without curation.

Recombination joined TRBV5-1 with TRBJ2-1; 10 bases in between match TRBD2. Input material: peripheral blood. The sequence came from a man aged 60 to 69 with acute or convalescent COVID-19. The DNA is TGCGCCAGCAGCCCTCTTCCAGCGGGAGGGACTTACAATGAGCAGTTCTTC. It encodes CASSPLPAGGTYNEQFF.